This is a list of T cell receptor beta chains from one sample in a study of vaccination and CD4 T cells after COVID-19. TCRdb reprocessed the PCR reads via MiXCR and lists one record per CDR3 protein. The top ten hold 7.5% to 9% of the sample, which has approximately 12,000 distinct CDR3 sequences, under 75% seen once. No cognate antigen is known for these TCRs. Source: CD4+ T cells from blood, cultured in vitro, taken before SARS-CoV-2 vaccination. The receptors stem from a human donor who had recovered from COVID-19. The CDR3 runs from the conserved cysteine through the conserved F or W. The order of the fields is J gene, clone size, D gene, V gene, CDR3 protein, CDR3 DNA. The D gene is left open where the match is weak. Not all rows give a size; the values are once, few, many and, for expanded clones, a class.

j_gene: TRBJ2-7; abundance: few; d_gene: -; v_gene: TRBV20-1; CDR3aa: CSAKARTSLYEQYF; CDR3nt: TGCAGTGCCAAGGCAAGGACAAGCCTCTACGAGCAGTACTTC
j_gene: TRBJ2-3; abundance: -; d_gene: -; v_gene: TRBV7-2; CDR3aa: CASSDTSTDTQYF; CDR3nt: TGTGCCAGCAGTGACACTAGCACAGATACGCAGTATTTT
j_gene: TRBJ1-5; abundance: -; d_gene: -; v_gene: TRBV2; CDR3aa: CASSGDGVNQPQHF; CDR3nt: TGTGCCAGCAGCGGGGACGGAGTCAATCAGCCCCAGCATTTT
j_gene: TRBJ1-4; abundance: -; d_gene: -; v_gene: TRBV11-1; CDR3aa: CASSQTYKEEKLFF; CDR3nt: TGTGCCAGCAGTCAGACATATAAGGAGGAAAAACTGTTTTTT
j_gene: TRBJ2-7; abundance: -; d_gene: TRBD2; v_gene: TRBV7-2; CDR3aa: CASSGSTSRYYEQYF; CDR3nt: TGTGCCAGCAGCGGGTCGACTAGCCGGTACTACGAGCAGTACTTC
j_gene: TRBJ1-1; abundance: -; d_gene: -; v_gene: TRBV10-3; CDR3aa: CAISSPEGARSTEAFF; CDR3nt: TGTGCCATCAGTTCTCCGGAGGGAGCCAGGAGCACTGAAGCTTTCTTT
j_gene: TRBJ2-1; abundance: few; d_gene: TRBD2; v_gene: TRBV20-1; CDR3aa: CSELASGYNEQFF; CDR3nt: TGCAGTGAGTTAGCTAGCGGTTACAATGAGCAGTTCTTC
j_gene: TRBJ2-1; abundance: -; d_gene: -; v_gene: TRBV11-3; CDR3aa: CASSLVFPRGNEQFF; CDR3nt: TGTGCCAGCAGCTTAGTGTTCCCCCGGGGCAATGAGCAGTTCTTC
j_gene: TRBJ2-5; abundance: -; d_gene: -; v_gene: TRBV28; CDR3aa: CASRELDQETQYF; CDR3nt: TGTGCCAGCAGGGAGTTGGACCAAGAGACCCAGTACTTC
j_gene: TRBJ1-2; abundance: -; d_gene: -; v_gene: TRBV6-2/TRBV6-3; CDR3aa: CASRPREPFYGYTF; CDR3nt: TGTGCCAGCAGACCGCGTGAACCTTTCTATGGCTACACCTTC
j_gene: TRBJ2-3; abundance: -; d_gene: TRBD2; v_gene: TRBV20-1; CDR3aa: CSASLPGLAGRTDTQYF; CDR3nt: TGCAGTGCTAGTCTTCCTGGGCTAGCGGGACGCACAGATACGCAGTATTTT
j_gene: TRBJ2-1; abundance: -; d_gene: TRBD1; v_gene: TRBV7-2; CDR3aa: CASSVTGDEQFF; CDR3nt: TGTGCCAGCAGCGTAACAGGGGATGAGCAGTTCTTC
j_gene: TRBJ2-2; abundance: once; d_gene: -; v_gene: TRBV7-3; CDR3aa: CASSPGRANTGELFF; CDR3nt: TGTGCCAGCAGCCCGGGACGTGCGAACACCGGGGAGCTGTTTTTT